These 20 T cell receptor beta chains came from one sample sequenced in a study of shared clonotypes between healthy human individuals. TCRdb keeps only in-frame clones here, not all; method: immunoSEQ multiplex PCR. The table records fewer than 3 million clones, 85% to 95% of them present only once. Specimen: naive CD4+ T cells from PBMCs. Subset here: CD45RA+ positively selected. The receptors shown here come from a young man in good health. Some clones in this sample may be carry-over from other donors' samples.

This chain links TRBV7-9 with TRBJ2-1; the D is unclear. This CDR3 is 10 amino acids long. Trimming shortened V by 1 base and J by 15 bases, and 7 bases separated the two germline ends. Germline CDR1 reads SEHNR; CDR2 reads FQNEAQ (reference sequence). The DNA of the CDR3 is TGTGCCAGCAGCTTAGAGATCCCGTTCTTC. Translating it yields CASSLEIPFF.

V is TRBV6-1 and J is TRBJ1-5; D remains ambiguous. Germline V gives CDR1 MNHNS, CDR2 SASEGT. V lost 2 bases to trimming and J lost 12 bases, with 8 bases between them. This CDR3 has 11 residues. CDR3 DNA: TGTGCCAGCAGTGAATTCTGGGTCCAGCATTTT. Translating gives CASSEFWVQHF.

The chain joins TRBV15 to TRBJ2-5; D gene ambiguous. Germline V lookup: CDR1 LNHNV, CDR2 YYDKDF (reference sequence). There are 15 residues in the CDR3. V lost 0 bases and J 0 bases, leaving 8 bases between the germline ends. The CDR3 loop reads CATSRDISHQETQYF. The DNA of the CDR3 is TGTGCCACCAGCAGAGATATTTCACACCAAGAGACCCAGTACTTC.

The chain employs TRBV4-1 and TRBJ1-2, with 7 nucleotides matching TRBD1. With 6 bases clipped from V and 2 bases from J, the junction kept 15 bases outside the gene matches. Germline-derived CDR1 and CDR2 are MGHRA and YSYEKL. This CDR3 has 17 amino acids. The CDR3 coding sequence is TGCGCCAGCAGGGCTCCGGGACAGACCGGCCCAAACTATGGCTACACCTTC. This encodes CASRAPGQTGPNYGYTF.

The rearrangement links TRBV19 to TRBJ2-7, with 11 nucleotides matching TRBD2. Germline values: CDR1 LNHDA, CDR2 SQIVND (reference sequence). V shed 7 bases, J shed 5 bases, and the junction held 13 bases outside the gene matches. CDR3 size: 16 residues. The CDR3 is CASKVSGTSGNHEQYF. The CDR3 DNA is TGTGCCAGTAAGGTTTCGGGGACTAGCGGCAATCACGAGCAGTACTTC.

The chain uses TRBV14 and TRBJ2-7, with D possibly TRBD2 on 6 matching bases. The CDR3 runs 18 residues. Germline-derived CDR1 and CDR2 are SGHDN and FVKESK. Trimming removed 1 base at V and 1 base at J, with 20 bases between. This chain's CDR3 is CASSQGYGLSGSSYEQYF. The CDR3 DNA follows: TGTGCCAGCAGCCAAGGATACGGACTAAGCGGATCATCCTACGAGCAGTACTTC.

In nucleotides, the CDR3 is TGTGCCAGCAGTTTACGGGCGGGCCCGCATTACAATGAGCAGTTCTTC. Amino acids: CASSLRAGPHYNEQFF. V usage is TRBV28 and J usage is TRBJ2-1, with TRBD2 as a possible D gene (5 bases). Germline V lookup: CDR1 MDHEN, CDR2 SYDVKM. Between the trimmed V and J ends, which lost 2 bases and 4 bases, there was a span of 15 bases. This CDR3 contains 16 residues.

The chain recombines TRBV7-2 with TRBJ2-3; D is unresolved. The CDR3 totals 12 residues. Germline V CDR1 and CDR2: SGHTA, FQGNSA. V was shortened by 5 bases and J by 3 bases, with 6 bases between the two germline ends. The CDR3 DNA reads as TGTGCCAGCAGCCCCTGGACAGATACGCAGTATTTT. Residues: CASSPWTDTQYF.

The J gene is TRBJ1-4, the V gene TRBV27; D unclear. Germline V gene lookup returns CDR1 MNHEY and CDR2 SMNVEV (reference sequence). V lost 7 bases and J lost 12, with 9 bases in between. The CDR3 has 10 residues. Written as DNA, the CDR3 is TGTGCCAGCACCCCCCTAGAACTGTTTTTT. This codes for CASTPLELFF.

This chain links TRBV11-2 with TRBJ2-7, with TRBD2 identical over 7 bases. The CDR3 has 15 residues. Germline CDR1 is SGHAT and CDR2 is FQNNGV. Trimming removed 1 base from V and 5 bases from J; junction bases left unmatched: 8. Here the CDR3 reads CASSLVGGSANEQYF. The CDR3 nucleotides read TGTGCCAGCAGCTTAGTGGGCGGGAGCGCCAACGAGCAGTACTTC.

Here the CDR3 reads CASSKELAQETQYF. The CDR3 region has the DNA TGTGCCAGCAGCAAAGAGTTGGCCCAAGAGACCCAGTACTTC. V usage is TRBV21-1 and J usage is TRBJ2-5; whether TRBD1, the table's D call, matches the DNA was not checked. TRBV21-1 is described as a pseudogene. This CDR3 contains 14 residues.

To note about this clone: This same CDR3 is encoded by further DNA sequences in the sample. V and J are TRBV28 and TRBJ1-2; no clear D. Trimming shortened V by 6 bases and J by 4 bases, and 6 bases separated the two germline ends. The CDR3 totals 11 residues. Germline values: CDR1 MDHEN, CDR2 SYDVKM. The CDR3, as DNA: TGTGCCAGCAGGACGGGCTATGGCTACACCTTC. Its translation: CASRTGYGYTF.

The rearrangement uses TRBV5-1 and TRBJ2-7, with D perhaps matching TRBD1 or TRBD2 (5 bases each). V lost 2 bases and J lost 2, with 11 bases in between. The CDR3 consists of 14 residues. Germline CDR1 SGHRS, CDR2 YFSETQ. CDR3 DNA sequence: TGCGCCAGCAGCTTCGGGACGGGGACCTACGAGCAGTACTTC. It codes for CASSFGTGTYEQYF.

This clone has only a few counts. This sequence joins TRBV6-5 and TRBJ2-6; D is undetermined. The CDR3 length is 16 residues. Trimming shortened V by 2 bases and J by 0 bases, and 8 bases separated the two germline ends. CDR1 is MNHEY and CDR2 is SVGAGI in the germline V gene. The CDR3 nucleotides read TGTGCCAGCAGTTACGGGCAGCTCTCTGGGGCCAACGTCCTGACTTTC. Translated: CASSYGQLSGANVLTF.

The chain recombines TRBV6-5 with TRBJ1-1; the match to TRBD1 covers 8 bases. The CDR3 is 13 amino acids. V was clipped by 8 bases and J by 5 bases; unmatched bases: 7. Germline loops: CDR1 MNHEY, CDR2 SVGAGI. The CDR3 DNA reads TGTGCCAGCGAGACAGGGGATACGACTGAAGCTTTCTTT. This translates into CASETGDTTEAFF.

This rearrangement joins TRBV29-1 to TRBJ2-2, with TRBD1 matching over 10 bases. The germline CDR1 and CDR2 sequences are SQVTM and ANQGSEA. The CDR3 runs 15 residues. V lost 5 bases and J lost 5; bases outside the gene matches: 8. CDR3: CSVSPDRGRTGELFF. Written as DNA, the CDR3 is TGCAGCGTTTCGCCCGACAGGGGGCGGACCGGGGAGCTGTTTTTT.

The chain employs TRBV4-1 and TRBJ2-2, with D possibly matching TRBD2 (5 bases). The CDR3 extends over 16 amino acids. V was shortened by 3 bases and J by 4 bases, with 15 bases between the two germline ends. Looked up from germline, CDR1 is MGHRA and CDR2 is YSYEKL. As DNA, the CDR3 is TGCGCCAGCAGCCAGTTCCCCGTACTAGGCACCGGGGAGCTGTTTTTT. The encoded protein is CASSQFPVLGTGELFF.

The chain employs TRBV9 and TRBJ2-1; 9 bases fit TRBD2. The V gene end was trimmed by 2 bases and the J gene end by 0 bases; junction bases not matched to a gene: 12. Germline V gives CDR1 SGDLS, CDR2 YYNGEE. This CDR3 contains 19 residues. In DNA form, the CDR3 reads TGTGCCAGCAGCGTGAGGGGTACTAGCGGGCCTAGCTCCTACAATGAGCAGTTCTTC. Residues: CASSVRGTSGPSSYNEQFF.

J is TRBJ2-6 and V is TRBV5-8; D uncertain. Trimming removed 0 bases from V and 6 bases from J, with 7 bases in between. The CDR3 covers 14 residues. Germline loops: CDR1 SGHTS, CDR2 YDEGEE. Here the CDR3 reads CASSLGPTANVLTF. The CDR3 DNA sequence: TGTGCCAGCAGCTTGGGGCCAACGGCCAACGTCCTGACTTTC.

The chain employs TRBV7-8 and TRBJ2-7; no clear D. Germline CDR1 and CDR2: SGHVS and FQNEAQ. Trimming cost V 2 bases and J 5 bases, with 7 bases left between them. The CDR3 has 12 amino acids. CDR3 coding DNA: TGTGCCAGCAGCTTAATTGGTGACGAGCAGTACTTC. It specifies CASSLIGDEQYF. The full variable domain, rest sourced from reference TRBV7-8 and TRBJ2-7, is GAGVSQSPRYKVAKRGQDVALRCDPISGHVSLFWYQQALGQGPEFLTYFQNEAQLDKSGLPSDRFFAERPEGSVSTLKIQRTQQEDSAVYLCASSLIGDEQYFGPGTRLTVT.